This TCR beta chain appears in the sequencing data of a study of identifying expanded T cells in peripheral blood. With respect to this clone: Antigen specificity is unknown.

V lost 6 bases and J lost 10; bases outside the gene matches: 14. Germline lookup yields CDR1 MDHEN and CDR2 SYDVKM. This CDR3 spans 15 amino acids. Sequencing used immunoSEQ multiplex PCR; TCRdb keeps in-frame clones, though not all of them. The repertoire holds about 83,000 clones, with about nine tenths as singletons. Study observations and caveats: Differentially abundant clones: 1 to 1.5 between replicates, approximately 15 at roughly 2 weeks, less than 20 at four. Roughly two-week clone count variance significantly increased as total template count grew.

The V and J genes are TRBV28 and TRBJ2-1; 8 bases line up with TRBD2. Sample: blood. The source is a person aged 18 to 75 in good health. The CDR3 DNA reads TGTGCCAGCAGCATTATAGCGGGATCGAGCCGGGAGCAGTTCTTC. This encodes CASSIIAGSSREQFF.